One and the same sample provided the 26 T cell receptor beta chains below, sequenced in a study of CD8 T cells in Susac syndrome. RNA amounts of about 0.5 to 1 ug underwent reverse transcription with random hexamers. One entry per CDR3 protein results from TCRdb running MiXCR on the immunoSEQ multiplex PCR reads. The table records 200,000 or so distinct CDR3 sequences, 90% to 95% of them present only once. Sequenced material: CD4+ T cells from PBMCs. The source is a human donor with multiple sclerosis.

J is TRBJ1-1 and V is TRBV27, with a tentative D call TRBD1 (6 bases). Germline V lookup: CDR1 MNHEY, CDR2 SMNVEV (reference sequence). The V and J ends lost 6 bases and 1 base respectively, with 12 bases between them. There are 14 residues in the CDR3. CDR3 amino acids: CASRPTRGNTEAFF. Written as DNA, the CDR3 is TGTGCCAGCAGGCCCACCAGGGGGAACACTGAAGCTTTCTTT.

The CDR3 DNA follows: TGCAGCGTCGGGAGGCACGTCGCCAACTATGGCTACACCTTC. The encoded protein is CSVGRHVANYGYTF. This chain links TRBV29-1 with TRBJ1-2; D remains unclear. Germline lookup yields CDR1 SQVTM and CDR2 ANQGSEA. This CDR3 region has 14 residues. Trimming shortened V by 6 bases and J by 2 bases, and 16 bases separated the two germline ends.

This chain links TRBV20-1 with TRBJ2-7; D might be TRBD1 (6 bases). Between the trimmed V and J ends, which lost 2 bases and 7 bases, there was a span of 9 bases. This CDR3 is built from 11 residues. CDR1 is DFQATT, CDR2 SNEGSKA, per germline (reference sequence). The CDR3 here is CSARTDREQYF. The CDR3 DNA reads as TGCAGTGCTAGAACCGACAGGGAGCAGTACTTC.

The chain joins TRBV4-1 to TRBJ2-7; D may match TRBD1 or TRBD2 (5 bases each). The V end lost 2 bases, the J end lost 3 bases, and 20 bases lay between the germline ends. This CDR3 has 17 residues. CDR1 MGHRA and CDR2 YSYEKL come from the germline V gene. CDR3 amino acids: CASSQKPVGDVNYEQYF. The DNA of the CDR3 is TGCGCCAGCAGCCAAAAGCCTGTGGGGGACGTAAACTACGAGCAGTACTTC.

The V gene is TRBV27, the J gene TRBJ2-5, with D uncertain. Looked up from germline, CDR1 is MNHEY and CDR2 is SMNVEV (reference sequence). Trimming removed 6 bases from V and 2 bases from J, with 13 bases in between. The CDR3 is 14 amino acids. CDR3 residues: CASRDIVRQETQYF. For the CDR3, the DNA is TGTGCCAGCAGAGATATTGTCAGACAAGAGACCCAGTACTTC.

This chain joins TRBV20-1 and TRBJ1-4, with D possibly matching TRBD1 (5 bases). CDR1 and CDR2 from the germline V gene are DFQATT and SNEGSKA (reference sequence). This CDR3 spans 13 amino acids. V lost 4 bases and J lost 2, with 8 bases in between. CDR3 residues: CSATGTTNEKLFF. The CDR3 DNA is TGCAGTGCTACCGGGACTACTAATGAAAAACTGTTTTTT.

The chain recombines TRBV7-9 with TRBJ2-1, with D unresolved. The V and J ends lost 3 bases and 9 bases respectively, with 3 bases between them. Germline V gene data show CDR1 as SEHNR and CDR2 as FQNEAQ (reference sequence). CDR3 length: 10 amino acids. CDR3 amino acids: CASSLREQFF. The CDR3 nucleotides read TGTGCCAGCAGCTTGCGTGAGCAGTTCTTC.

V usage is TRBV29-1 and J usage is TRBJ1-1, with 8 nucleotides matching TRBD1. Germline values: CDR1 SQVTM, CDR2 ANQGSEA. J was trimmed by 1 base and V by 7 bases; bases with no gene match: 2. This CDR3 has 12 amino acids. This CDR3 is CSAQGGNTEAFF. The CDR3 DNA reads TGCAGCGCACAGGGGGGGAACACTGAAGCTTTCTTT.

The J gene is TRBJ1-6, the V gene TRBV28, with a possible D match to TRBD1 (6 bases). The germline gives CDR1 MDHEN, CDR2 SYDVKM. The CDR3 extends over 16 amino acids. Trimming took 9 bases from V and 0 from J, leaving 15 bases between them. In DNA, the CDR3 is TGTGCCAGTATTAACAGGGCGAGCTCCTATAATTCACCCCTCCACTTT. Translation gives CASINRASSYNSPLHF.

The chain is built from TRBV27 and TRBJ1-4; D remains unclear. Germline assignment: CDR1 MNHEY and CDR2 SMNVEV (reference sequence). Trimming removed 5 bases from V and 7 bases from J, with 23 bases in between. This CDR3 has 17 residues. CDR3 residues: CASSQPRIRPMREKLFF. CDR3 bases: TGTGCCAGCAGTCAACCCAGGATTCGACCCATGCGTGAAAAACTGTTTTTT.

DNA for the CDR3: TGTGCCAGCAGCCGGGGGGGCGCCAATGGCTACACCTTC. This codes for CASSRGGANGYTF. The chain employs TRBV3-1 and TRBJ1-2; D is perhaps TRBD1 (6 bases). The V end lost 4 bases, the J end lost 6 bases, and 12 bases lay between the germline ends. The germline gives CDR1 LGHDT, CDR2 YNNKEL (reference sequence). The CDR3 is made up of 13 amino acids.

This clonotype was picked up a small number of times. The rearrangement joins TRBV3-1 to TRBJ2-3, with 11 bases fitting TRBD2. The CDR3 consists of 15 residues. V was clipped by 3 bases and J by 3 bases; unmatched bases: 2. Germline V gene lookup returns CDR1 LGHDT and CDR2 YNNKEL (reference sequence). Written as DNA, the CDR3 is TGTGCCAGCAGCCATCTAGCGGGGGGAACAGATACGCAGTATTTT. Translated, it gives CASSHLAGGTDTQYF.

V is TRBV27 and J is TRBJ2-3; 7 nucleotides align to TRBD1. The trim removed 5 bases at V and 2 bases at J, leaving 7 bases unmatched. The CDR3 contains 15 residues. Germline CDR1 reads MNHEY; CDR2 reads SMNVEV (reference sequence). As DNA, the CDR3 is TGTGCCAGCAGTCCCGCCCAGGGGGTCACAGATACGCAGTATTTT. Amino acids: CASSPAQGVTDTQYF.

This rearrangement joins TRBV27 to TRBJ2-3; 12 bases agree with TRBD2. Losses at the gene ends were 8 bases for V and 8 bases for J; bases not matched to a gene: 8. Germline CDR1 and CDR2: MNHEY and SMNVEV (reference sequence). This CDR3 is 14 amino acids long. DNA for the CDR3: TGTGCCAGCGCGAGGACTAGCGGGATCGTTACGCAGTATTTT. Translated: CASARTSGIVTQYF.

The chain recombines TRBV29-1 with TRBJ2-3; TRBD2 agrees at 8 bases. CDR3 length equals 14 residues. Germline loops: CDR1 SQVTM, CDR2 ANQGSEA. Trimming took 3 bases from V and 0 from J; bases not matched to a gene: 2. CDR3 region: CSVEASGSTDTQYF. In DNA, the CDR3 is TGCAGCGTTGAGGCTAGCGGGAGCACAGATACGCAGTATTTT.

V and J are TRBV15 and TRBJ2-5; D perhaps matches TRBD2 (6 bases). Germline CDR1 and CDR2: LNHNV and YYDKDF (reference sequence). The CDR3 extends over 15 amino acids. Trimming removed 5 bases at V and 3 bases at J, with 16 bases between. The CDR3 reads CATSPAPGGKETQYF. The CDR3 DNA follows: TGTGCCACCAGCCCGGCCCCCGGGGGAAAAGAGACCCAGTACTTC.

This clonotype is a singleton in its sample. V is TRBV11-2 and J is TRBJ1-1, with D perhaps TRBD1 (6 bases). The germline V and J ends were trimmed by 4 bases and 5 bases, with 14 bases remaining between them. The CDR3 has 14 amino acids. From germline, CDR1 is SGHAT and CDR2 FQNNGV. CDR3 protein: CASSSPRGQTEAFF. The CDR3 DNA is TGTGCCAGCAGCTCACCTCGGGGGCAAACTGAAGCTTTCTTT.

The chain employs TRBV10-2 and TRBJ1-2; 8 positions agree with TRBD1. The germline V gene has CDR1 WSHSY and CDR2 SAAADI. The CDR3 length is 13 residues. V gave up 7 bases and J gave up 6 bases; unmatched junction bases: 7. This CDR3 reads CASTRGTGHGYTF. In DNA form, the CDR3 reads TGCGCCAGCACCCGTGGGACAGGCCATGGCTACACCTTC.

This clonotype appeared once. The rearrangement joins TRBV12-3 or TRBV12-4 to TRBJ2-7; D gene unclear. The V and J ends lost 5 bases and 3 bases respectively, with 11 bases between them. The CDR3 sequence is 13 residues long. The CDR3 here is CASSTLGNYEQYF. In DNA form, the CDR3 reads TGTGCCAGCAGTACCCTCGGAAACTACGAGCAGTACTTC.

The chain recombines TRBV5-1 with TRBJ2-7, with TRBD2 as a possible D gene (6 bases). The germline V and J ends were trimmed by 3 bases and 6 bases, with 13 bases remaining between them. Germline CDR1 and CDR2: SGHRS and YFSETQ. The CDR3 has 13 residues. CDR3 sequence: CASSSTGGTEQYF. The CDR3 nucleotides are TGCGCCAGCAGCTCCACAGGAGGGACCGAGCAGTACTTC. Variable domain in full (rest from reference TRBV5-1 and TRBJ2-7): KAGVTQTPRYLIKTRGQQVTLSCSPISGHRSVSWYQQTPGQGLQFLFEYFSETQRNKGNFPGRFSGRQFSNSRSEMNVSTLELGDSALYLCASSSTGGTEQYFGPGTRLTVT.

The chain links TRBV30 to TRBJ1-1; D possibly corresponds to TRBD1 (6 bases). The CDR3 sequence is 14 residues long. Germline V gene lookup returns CDR1 GTSNPN and CDR2 SVGIG (reference sequence). Trimming removed 5 bases at V and 2 bases at J, with 15 bases between. The CDR3 DNA sequence: TGTGCCTGGCAGCCGACAGGTTTCAACACTGAAGCTTTCTTT. Encoded protein: CAWQPTGFNTEAFF.

The chain employs TRBV29-1 and TRBJ2-5; 12 bases align to TRBD1. The CDR3 loop spans 16 amino acids. Germline-derived CDR1 and CDR2 are SQVTM and ANQGSEA. The junction had 11 bases not matched to a gene; V was cut back by 4 bases and J by 5 bases. The chain's CDR3 is CSVGRDRGRGGETQYF. The CDR3 region has the DNA TGCAGCGTTGGCCGGGACAGGGGGCGCGGAGGGGAGACCCAGTACTTC.

The V and J genes are TRBV5-1 and TRBJ2-1; 11 bases are a match to TRBD1. CDR3 length equals 16 residues. CDR1 SGHRS and CDR2 YFSETQ come from the germline V gene. The V segment lost 0 bases and the J segment 7 bases; nucleotides outside the gene matches: 6. The CDR3 DNA reads TGCGCCAGCAGCTTGGAGGGGACAGGGGGACCGAATGAGCAGTTCTTC. Translation: CASSLEGTGGPNEQFF. Full variable domain (outside the CDR3, taken from reference TRBV5-1 and TRBJ2-1): KAGVTQTPRYLIKTRGQQVTLSCSPISGHRSVSWYQQTPGQGLQFLFEYFSETQRNKGNFPGRFSGRQFSNSRSEMNVSTLELGDSALYLCASSLEGTGGPNEQFFGPGTRLTVL.

The genes are TRBV11-2 and TRBJ2-7, with 7 bases that match TRBD1. The V gene's germline CDR1 is SGHAT and CDR2 FQNNGV. V shed 5 bases, J shed 7 bases, and the junction held 5 bases outside the gene matches. This CDR3 spans 12 amino acids. Written as DNA, the CDR3 is TGTGCCAGCAGCCCGTCGGACAGGGAGCAGTACTTC. Its protein is CASSPSDREQYF.

V is TRBV30 and J is TRBJ2-3; D may be TRBD1 (6 bases). Germline V gives CDR1 GTSNPN, CDR2 SVGIG (reference sequence). This CDR3 has 13 residues. V was shortened by 0 bases and J by 4 bases, with 8 bases between the two germline ends. CDR3 bases: TGTGCCTGGAGTGTGAAGGGGGCAGATACGCAGTATTTT. This encodes CAWSVKGADTQYF.

V gene TRBV5-4 combines with J gene TRBJ2-6; 8 bases fit TRBD1. The trim removed 3 bases at V and 0 bases at J, leaving 8 bases unmatched. In germline, CDR1 is SGHNT, CDR2 YYREEE (reference sequence). The CDR3 totals 18 residues. The CDR3 region has the DNA TGTGCCAGCAGCTCCAGGGGGCTCGCCCTCTCTGGGGCCAACGTCCTGACTTTC. This gives the protein CASSSRGLALSGANVLTF.